This TCR beta chain derives from a study of T-cell reconstitution after alpha-beta-depleted transplantation in children. This clonotype was picked up many times. The TCRbeta library was prepared with unique molecular identifiers. In TCRdb, the PCR reads were re-called with MiXCR into one record per CDR3 protein. This sample carries some 240,000 distinct CDR3 sequences, approximately 9.9% of them seen once, and the ten largest clones take approximately 5%. This CDR3 is built from 14 residues. Germline loops: CDR1 SQVTM, CDR2 ANQGSEA. The V segment lost 4 bases and the J segment 2 bases; nucleotides outside the gene matches: 2.

The sequence came from a human donor who donated a stem cell graft to a child with SCID. The sample in question was PBMCs from the stem cell graft donor, obtained from the stem cell graft. This chain joins TRBV29-1 and TRBJ2-6; 7 bases map to TRBD1. DNA of the CDR3: TGCAGCGTTGCCCAGGGGGCTGGGGCCAACGTCCTGACTTTC. It translates to CSVAQGAGANVLTF.